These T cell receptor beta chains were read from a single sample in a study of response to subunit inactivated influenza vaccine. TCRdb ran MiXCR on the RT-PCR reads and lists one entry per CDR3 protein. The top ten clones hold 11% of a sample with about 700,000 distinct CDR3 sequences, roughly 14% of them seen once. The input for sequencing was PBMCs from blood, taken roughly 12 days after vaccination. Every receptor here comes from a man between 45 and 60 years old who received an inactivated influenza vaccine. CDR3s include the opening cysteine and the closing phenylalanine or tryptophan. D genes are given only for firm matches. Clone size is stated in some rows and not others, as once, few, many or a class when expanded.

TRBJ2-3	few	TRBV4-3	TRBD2	TGCGCCAGCAGCCTGGGGGACTACCAAAACACAGATACGCAGTATTTT	CASSLGDYQNTDTQYF
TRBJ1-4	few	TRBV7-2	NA	TGTGCCAGCAGCTTATACTCGGACAGAACTAATGAAAAACTGTTTTTT	CASSLYSDRTNEKLFF
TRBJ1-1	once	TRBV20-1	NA	TGCAGTGCTAGTTTCTGGAACACTGAAGCTTTCTTT	CSASFWNTEAFF
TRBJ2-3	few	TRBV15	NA	TGTGCCACCAGCAGAGAAAACGCAGATACGCAGTATTTT	CATSRENADTQYF
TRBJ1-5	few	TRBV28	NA	TGTGCCAGCCACCAGGGGCAGGGGCGGAATCAGCCCCAGCATTTT	CASHQGQGRNQPQHF
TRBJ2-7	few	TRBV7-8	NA	TGTGCCAGCAGCTTCGGGCGAACAGGTCACTCCTACGAGCAGTACTTC	CASSFGRTGHSYEQYF
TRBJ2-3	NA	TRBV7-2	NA	TGTGCCAGCAGCCAGACCCCTAGCACAGATACGCAGTATTTT	CASSQTPSTDTQYF
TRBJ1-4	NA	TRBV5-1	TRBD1	TGCGCCAGCAGCTCAGGACAGGGGAGTGAAAAACTGTTTTTT	CASSSGQGSEKLFF
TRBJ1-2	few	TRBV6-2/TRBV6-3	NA	TGTGCCAGCAGTTACTCGACGGACAGCCGAATCAACTATGGCTACACCTTC	CASSYSTDSRINYGYTF
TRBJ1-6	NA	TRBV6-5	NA	TGTGCCAGCAGTTCCTATGTTAATTCACCCCTCCACTTT	CASSSYVNSPLHF
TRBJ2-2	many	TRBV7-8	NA	TGTGCCAGCAGTCAAGGGGGGGCGGTCACCGGGGAGCTGTTTTTT	CASSQGGAVTGELFF
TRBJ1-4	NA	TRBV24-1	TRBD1	TGTGCCACCAGTGATTTGCATCGTCCGGGACAGGGGGAAGGGGGAGTGGATGAAAAACTGTTTTTT	CATSDLHRPGQGEGGVDEKLFF
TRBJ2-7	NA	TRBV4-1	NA	TGCGCCAGCAGCCAAGTGGGCTCGGGCGAGCAGTACTTC	CASSQVGSGEQYF
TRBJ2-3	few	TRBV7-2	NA	TGTGCCAGCAGCTTAGGGCGGCCCAACGACCCCACAGATACGCAGTATTTT	CASSLGRPNDPTDTQYF
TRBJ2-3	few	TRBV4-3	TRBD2	TGCGCCAGCAGCCAATCAAGCGGGGGGGGCCATACGCAGTATTTT	CASSQSSGGGHTQYF
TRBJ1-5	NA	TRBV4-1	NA	TGCGCCAGCAGCCAAGAGGGGGGGCATCAGCCCCAGCATTTT	CASSQEGGHQPQHF
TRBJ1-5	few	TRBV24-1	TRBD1	TGTGCCACCAGTACCACAGGGGCCAATCAGCCCCAGCATTTT	CATSTTGANQPQHF
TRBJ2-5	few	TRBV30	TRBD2	TGTGCCTGGGCGATTAGCGGGATAGAGACCCAGTACTTC	CAWAISGIETQYF
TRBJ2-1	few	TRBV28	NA	TGTGCCAGCAGTTTCCCACGGGACTCCAATGAGCAGTTCTTC	CASSFPRDSNEQFF
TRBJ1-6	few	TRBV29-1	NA	TGCAGCGTTGGTGATGGGGTAAATTCACCCCTCCACTTT	CSVGDGVNSPLHF
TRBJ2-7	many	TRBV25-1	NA	TGTGCCAGTAAAGAGACAGGCCAACGAGGCGAGCAGTACTTC	CASKETGQRGEQYF
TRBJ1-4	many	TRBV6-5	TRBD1	TGTGCCAGCAGTTTCACCGGGACAGGGGGCGCGTTGATAAAACTGTTTTTT	CASSFTGTGGALIKLFF
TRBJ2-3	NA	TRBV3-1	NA	TGTGCCAGCAGCACGCGGGACAACACAGATACGCAGTATTTT	CASSTRDNTDTQYF
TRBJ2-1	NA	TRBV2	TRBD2	TGTGCCAGCAGCCCGGGACTAGCGATTACCTACAATGAGCAGTTCTTC	CASSPGLAITYNEQFF
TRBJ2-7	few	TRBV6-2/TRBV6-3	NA	TGTGCCAGCACCTACGGGATGGGGCTAGCGTCGGGAGAGCAGTACTTC	CASTYGMGLASGEQYF
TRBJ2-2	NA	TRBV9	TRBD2	TGTGCCAGCAGCGTAGAAAGCGGGAGGGTCACCGGGGAGCTGTTTTTT	CASSVESGRVTGELFF
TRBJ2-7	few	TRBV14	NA	TGTGCCAGCAGCCACTACGACAGTCCACAGTACTTC	CASSHYDSPQYF
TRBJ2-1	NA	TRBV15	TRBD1	TGTGCCACCAGCAGGACAGGGGGCAATGAGCAGTTCTTC	CATSRTGGNEQFF
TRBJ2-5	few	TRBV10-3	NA	TGTGCCATCAGTGCCGTTGACCCCGCCGAGACCCAGTACTTC	CAISAVDPAETQYF
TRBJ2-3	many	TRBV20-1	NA	TGCAGTGCTCGGGGGTCTCTGCGACATACGCAGTATTTT	CSARGSLRHTQYF
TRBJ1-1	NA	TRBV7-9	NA	TGTGCCAGCGGTGAGAACACTGAAGCTTTCTTT	CASGENTEAFF
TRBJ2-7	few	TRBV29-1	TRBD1	TGCAGCGTGACCGGGACAGGCCGCGAGCAGTACTTC	CSVTGTGREQYF
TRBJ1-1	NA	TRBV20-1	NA	TGCAGGGCGGGGCAGGGCATCATGAACACTGAAGCTTTCTTT	CRAGQGIMNTEAFF
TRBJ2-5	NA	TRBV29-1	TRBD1	TGCAGCGTTGAACCGCGCCGGGACAGGGGGCTTGGGACCCAGTACTTC	CSVEPRRDRGLGTQYF
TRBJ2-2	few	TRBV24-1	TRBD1	TGTGCCACCAGTGATAAGGGGGCGACCGGGGAGCTGTTTTTT	CATSDKGATGELFF